The 11 T cell receptor beta chains below were found in one sample sequenced in a study. TCRdb processed the RT-PCR reads anew with MiXCR; each CDR3 protein has one entry. The table has hundreds of thousands of distinct CDR3 sequences, approximately 14% seen once. The material sequenced was memory CD4+ T cells from blood. The receptors were sampled from a female donor in good health, serving as a healthy control.

This rearrangement joins TRBV30 to TRBJ1-4; 7 nucleotides align to TRBD1. V lost 3 bases, J lost 8 bases, and 6 bases stayed unmatched. The CDR3 runs 13 residues. The germline CDR1 and CDR2 sequences are GTSNPN and SVGIG (reference sequence). CDR3 DNA sequence: TGTGCCTGGAGATGGCAGGGGGTCGAAAAACTGTTTTTT. Translation: CAWRWQGVEKLFF.

This clonotype has only a few counts. The chain joins TRBV4-2 to TRBJ2-7; TRBD2 matches 10 bases. J lost 4 bases, V lost 3 bases, and 12 bases had no gene match. The CDR3 has 17 residues. Per germline, CDR1 LGHNA and CDR2 YNFKEQ. The CDR3 nucleotides read TGTGCCAGCAGCCAGGCTGGGGGAGCGGGAGGGGGTTACGAGCAGTACTTC. It codes for CASSQAGGAGGGYEQYF.

This clonotype was observed many times. This chain uses TRBV29-1 with TRBJ1-2, with D perhaps TRBD1 (5 bases). Looked up from germline, CDR1 is SQVTM and CDR2 is ANQGSEA. The CDR3 is 12 amino acids. V was shortened by 4 bases and J by 0 bases, with 6 bases between the two germline ends. CDR3 DNA sequence: TGCAGCGTTGGGGACCCTAACTATGGCTACACCTTC. Amino acid sequence: CSVGDPNYGYTF.

This clonotype showed up just a few times. The V call is TRBV9, the J call TRBJ2-3; no reliable D call. There are 15 residues in the CDR3. Germline V CDR1 and CDR2: SGDLS, YYNGEE. V gave up 4 bases and J gave up 1 base, with 13 bases separating them. CDR3 sequence (DNA): TGTGCCAGCAGCCGACACTCCGAGGGCACAGATACGCAGTATTTT. Translation gives CASSRHSEGTDTQYF.

The chain recombines TRBV5-4 with TRBJ2-1; D is unresolved. The germline V gene has CDR1 SGHNT and CDR2 YYREEE (reference sequence). V was shortened by 1 base and J by 5 bases, with 10 bases between the two germline ends. This CDR3 comprises 14 residues. This chain's CDR3 is CASSLRLVDNEQFF. The CDR3 region has the DNA TGTGCCAGCAGCTTGAGGCTGGTAGACAATGAGCAGTTCTTC.

This clonotype was seen a handful of times. V is TRBV6-5 and J is TRBJ1-2; 10 bases align to TRBD1. J was trimmed by 3 bases and V by 8 bases; bases with no gene match: 0. Germline values: CDR1 MNHEY, CDR2 SVGAGI. The CDR3 length is 12 residues. In DNA, the CDR3 is TGTGCCAGCGGGACAGGGGACTATGGCTACACCTTC. Protein sequence: CASGTGDYGYTF.

This clonotype was seen at least ten times. The chain recombines TRBV7-9 with TRBJ2-1; D is undetermined. The CDR3 length is 11 residues. Looked up from germline, CDR1 is SEHNR and CDR2 is FQNEAQ (reference sequence). With 3 bases removed from V and 10 bases from J, the gap between germline ends came to 7 bases. For the CDR3, the DNA is TGTGCCAGCAGCTTCCAGTCAGAGCAGTTCTTC. Its protein product is CASSFQSEQFF. The variable domain in full, with the rest retrieved from reference TRBV7-9 and TRBJ2-1, is DTGVSQNPRHKITKRGQNVTFRCDPISEHNRLYWYRQTLGQGPEFLTYFQNEAQLEKSRLLSDRFSAERPKGSFSTLEIQRTEQGDSAMYLCASSFQSEQFFGPGTRLTVL.

This clonotype was seen at least ten times. This chain joins TRBV5-1 and TRBJ2-7, with 9 positions matching TRBD1. The ends lost 4 bases at V and 12 bases at J; junction bases unmatched: 17. Germline V gene data show CDR1 as SGHRS and CDR2 as YFSETQ. The CDR3 has 15 residues. CDR3: CASSPEPGQGYKRYF. DNA for the CDR3: TGCGCCAGCAGCCCCGAACCGGGACAGGGTTATAAACGGTACTTC.

This clonotype was seen a handful of times. The chain is built from TRBV6-6 and TRBJ1-6; D perhaps matches TRBD1 (5 bases). Deletions cut 0 bases from V and 7 bases from J, with 13 bases between. Germline V gene lookup returns CDR1 MNHNY and CDR2 SVGAGI (reference sequence). The CDR3 runs to 16 residues. CDR3 coding DNA: TGTGCCAGCAGTTACTCGAATGCAGGGCGAAATTCACCCCTCCACTTT. Translating it yields CASSYSNAGRNSPLHF.

Many counts were recorded for this clonotype. The chain links TRBV6-5 to TRBJ1-1; D unresolved. The CDR3 loop spans 14 amino acids. Trimming removed 6 bases from V and 1 base from J, with 12 bases in between. The V gene's germline CDR1 is MNHEY and CDR2 SVGAGI. CDR3 protein: CASSNPGRNTEAFF. The CDR3 region has the DNA TGTGCCAGCAGCAACCCAGGACGGAACACTGAAGCTTTCTTT.

This clonotype came up many times. V and J are TRBV6-6 and TRBJ2-3; the match to TRBD2 covers 9 bases. In germline, CDR1 is MNHNY, CDR2 SVGAGI (reference sequence). This CDR3 spans 15 amino acids. J lost 3 bases, V lost 7 bases, and 8 bases had no gene match. The CDR3 is CASNDSGRGTDTQYF. DNA of the CDR3: TGTGCCAGCAACGATAGCGGGAGAGGGACAGATACGCAGTATTTT.